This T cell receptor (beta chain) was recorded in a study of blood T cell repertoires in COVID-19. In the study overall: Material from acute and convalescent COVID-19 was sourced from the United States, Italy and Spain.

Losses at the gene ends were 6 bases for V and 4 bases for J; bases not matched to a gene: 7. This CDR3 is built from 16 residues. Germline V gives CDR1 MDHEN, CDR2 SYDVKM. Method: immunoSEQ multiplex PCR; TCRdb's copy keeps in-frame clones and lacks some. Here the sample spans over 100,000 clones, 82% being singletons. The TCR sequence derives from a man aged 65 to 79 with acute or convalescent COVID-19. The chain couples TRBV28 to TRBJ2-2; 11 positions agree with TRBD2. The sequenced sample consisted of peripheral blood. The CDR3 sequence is CASRPEGLAGTGELFF. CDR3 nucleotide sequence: TGTGCCAGCAGGCCGGAAGGACTAGCGGGCACCGGGGAGCTGTTTTTT.